This is a list of T cell receptor beta chains from one sample in a study of cytomegalovirus exposure and HLA in healthy donors. Measured with immunoSEQ multiplex PCR; TCRdb has only the in-frame clones, and not every one. The table has 150,000 to 200,000 clones, roughly 83% seen once. Sequenced: PBMCs. The receptor set was obtained from a woman aged 18-30 years in good health and CMV-seronegative. Both conserved end residues are part of each CDR3. D genes are given only for firm matches. A clone size is listed for some rows: how often the clone was seen (once, few, many), or a class if it is expanded.

j_call	d_call	v_call	clone_size	cdr3_aa	cdr3_nt
TRBJ2-7	TRBD1	TRBV6-5	.	CASSGTGIWYF	TGTGCCAGCAGCGGGACAGGGATTTGGTACTTC
TRBJ2-2	TRBD2	TRBV5-4	.	CASSFFGTSGRKGELFF	TGTGCCAGCAGCTTCTTCGGAACTAGCGGGAGGAAGGGGGAGCTGTTTTTT
TRBJ1-4	.	TRBV4-2	.	CASSQAGGETNEKLFF	TGTGCCAGCAGCCAAGCCGGGGGGGAAACTAATGAAAAACTGTTTTTT
TRBJ2-3	.	TRBV9	.	CASSTRTFTDTQYF	TGTGCCAGCAGCACACGGACTTTCACAGATACGCAGTATTTT
TRBJ2-1	TRBD2	TRBV19	.	CASTRGSGGANEQFF	TGTGCCAGTACCAGGGGTAGCGGGGGGGCCAATGAGCAGTTCTTC
TRBJ2-2	.	TRBV4-1	.	CASSETENTGELFF	TGCGCCAGCAGCGAGACAGAGAACACCGGGGAGCTGTTTTTT
TRBJ2-1	.	TRBV18	.	CASSPTSDEQFF	TGTGCCAGCTCACCTACTAGTGATGAGCAGTTCTTC
TRBJ2-7	TRBD1	TRBV5-4	.	CASSSPGQSSYEQYF	TGTGCCAGCAGCTCACCGGGACAGAGCTCCTACGAGCAGTACTTC
TRBJ1-5	TRBD1	TRBV5-6	.	CASSLGGGTGGRQPQHF	TGTGCCAGCAGCTTGGGGGGAGGCACAGGGGGCAGGCAGCCCCAGCATTTT
TRBJ2-7	TRBD1	TRBV30	few	CAWRHHGTGPEQYF	TGTGCCTGGCGCCACCACGGGACAGGGCCCGAGCAGTACTTC
TRBJ2-7	TRBD1	TRBV6-1	.	CASSDKWRTGIYEQYF	TGTGCCAGCAGTGATAAGTGGAGGACAGGGATATACGAGCAGTACTTC
TRBJ1-5	.	TRBV6-6	few	CASSYRGDQPQHF	TGTGCCAGCAGTTACAGAGGAGATCAGCCCCAGCATTTT
TRBJ2-2	TRBD1	TRBV27	.	CASSRRRQGHGELFF	TGTGCCAGCAGTCGGCGGAGACAGGGGCACGGGGAGCTGTTTTTT
TRBJ1-4	.	TRBV5-4	.	CASSHTPTVGNEKLFF	TGTGCCAGCAGCCACACCCCGACAGTGGGCAATGAAAAACTGTTTTTT
TRBJ1-1	TRBD1	TRBV7-8	.	CASSASTGRVVAFF	TGTGCCAGCAGCGCATCGACAGGGCGGGTGGTGGCTTTCTTT
TRBJ2-3	.	TRBV9	.	CASSVGGRLTDTQYF	TGTGCCAGCAGCGTAGGCGGCAGACTCACAGATACGCAGTATTTT
TRBJ2-3	.	TRBV2	.	CASNKGVVTSTDTQYF	TGTGCCAGCAACAAAGGGGTAGTTACTAGCACAGATACGCAGTATTTT
TRBJ2-1	.	TRBV7-7	.	CASSLSQGGYNEQFF	TGTGCCAGCAGCTTAAGTCAGGGGGGATACAATGAGCAGTTCTTC
TRBJ2-7	TRBD2	TRBV7-9	.	CASSRSAGDSYEQYF	TGTGCCAGCAGCCGCTCGGCGGGAGACTCCTACGAGCAGTACTTC
TRBJ2-1	TRBD1	TRBV7-2	.	CASSLLQGSYNEQFF	TGTGCCAGCAGCTTACTACAGGGGTCCTACAATGAGCAGTTCTTC
TRBJ2-5	.	TRBV18	.	CASSPQPRAGPAGTQYF	TGTGCCAGCTCCCCACAGCCGCGGGCGGGCCCTGCAGGGACCCAGTACTTC
TRBJ1-5	TRBD1	TRBV19	.	CASSIQTGGNQPQHF	TGTGCCAGTAGTATTCAGACAGGGGGCAATCAGCCCCAGCATTTT
TRBJ1-2	TRBD1	TRBV5-6	.	CASSLGQGTYGYTF	TGTGCCAGCAGCTTAGGACAGGGGACCTATGGCTACACCTTC
TRBJ1-4	TRBD1	TRBV7-9	.	CASSWDRVATNEKLFF	TGTGCCAGCAGCTGGGACAGGGTTGCAACTAATGAAAAACTGTTTTTT
TRBJ1-3	TRBD1	TRBV6-5	once	CASSSGTGSSGNTIYF	TGTGCCAGCAGTTCCGGGACAGGTTCCTCTGGAAACACCATATATTTT
TRBJ2-2	.	TRBV9	once	CASSAFPGELFF	TGTGCCAGCAGCGCCTTCCCCGGGGAGCTGTTTTTT
TRBJ1-5	.	TRBV7-9	few	CASSTTGGQRQPQHF	TGTGCCAGCAGCACTACGGGGGGCCAACGGCAGCCCCAGCATTTT
TRBJ1-1	.	TRBV9	.	CASSVARDTEAFF	TGTGCCAGCAGCGTAGCTCGAGACACTGAAGCTTTCTTT